This T cell receptor (beta chain) was recovered during a study of control samples from healthy donors and cancer patients. CDR3 length equals 12 residues. The V gene's germline CDR1 is SGHTA and CDR2 FQGNSA. V was cut by 1 base and J by 5 bases, with 5 bases left in between. Libraries were prepared by immunoSEQ multiplex PCR; TCRdb keeps only in-frame clonotypes and omits some of them. This table has about 180,000 clones, roughly 89% appearing once. This chain links TRBV7-2 with TRBJ2-5; D remains unclear. Sequencing was done on a sample of blood. This sequence was found in a woman aged 45-59 years in good health. The CDR3 spells CASSLGFETQYF. The CDR3 DNA reads as TGTGCCAGCAGCTTAGGTTTCGAGACCCAGTACTTC.